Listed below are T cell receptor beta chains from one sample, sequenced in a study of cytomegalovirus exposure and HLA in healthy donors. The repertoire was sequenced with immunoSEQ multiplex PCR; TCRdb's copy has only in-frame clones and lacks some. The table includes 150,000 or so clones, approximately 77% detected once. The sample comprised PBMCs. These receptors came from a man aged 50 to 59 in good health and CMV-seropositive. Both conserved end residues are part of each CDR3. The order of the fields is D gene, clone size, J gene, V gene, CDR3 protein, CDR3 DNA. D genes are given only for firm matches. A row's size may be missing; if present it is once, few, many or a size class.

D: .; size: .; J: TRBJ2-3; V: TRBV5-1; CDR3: CASLDEGGTDTQYF; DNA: TGCGCCAGCTTGGATGAGGGAGGCACAGATACGCAGTATTTT
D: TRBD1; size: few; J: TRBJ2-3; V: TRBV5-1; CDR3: CASSIPTGMADTQYF; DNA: TGCGCCAGCAGCATCCCGACAGGGATGGCAGATACGCAGTATTTT
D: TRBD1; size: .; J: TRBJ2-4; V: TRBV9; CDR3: CASSVDGTGGRDIQYF; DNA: TGTGCCAGCAGCGTAGATGGGACAGGGGGCAGGGACATTCAGTACTTC
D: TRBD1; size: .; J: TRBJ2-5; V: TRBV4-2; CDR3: CASSPRDRGQETQYF; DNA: TGTGCCAGCAGCCCCCGGGACAGGGGGCAAGAGACCCAGTACTTC
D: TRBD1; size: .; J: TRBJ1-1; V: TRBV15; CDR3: CATSRDDRGTEAFF; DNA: TGTGCCACCAGCAGAGATGACAGGGGCACTGAAGCTTTCTTT
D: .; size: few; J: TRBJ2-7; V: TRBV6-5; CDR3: CASSYLPREQYF; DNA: TGTGCCAGCAGTTACCTCCCGAGGGAGCAGTACTTC
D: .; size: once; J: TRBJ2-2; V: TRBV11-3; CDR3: CASSSGSIGPGELFF; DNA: TGTGCCAGCAGCTCAGGGTCCATAGGGCCCGGGGAGCTGTTTTTT
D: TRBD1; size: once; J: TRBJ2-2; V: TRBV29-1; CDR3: CSGLDRENTGELFF; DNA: TGCAGCGGTCTAGACAGGGAGAACACCGGGGAGCTGTTTTTT
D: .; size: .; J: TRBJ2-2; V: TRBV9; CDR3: CASSVGGRGTGELFF; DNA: TGTGCCAGCAGCGTAGGTGGCCGGGGCACCGGGGAGCTGTTTTTT
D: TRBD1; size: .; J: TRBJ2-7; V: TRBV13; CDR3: CASSSLGAGTGVNDEQYF; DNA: TGTGCCAGCAGCAGCTTAGGTGCCGGGACAGGGGTGAATGACGAGCAGTACTTC
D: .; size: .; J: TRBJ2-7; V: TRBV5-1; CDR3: CASSGGTGSYEQYF; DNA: TGCGCCAGCAGCGGCGGGACGGGTTCCTACGAGCAGTACTTC
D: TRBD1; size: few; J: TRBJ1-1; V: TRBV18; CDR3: CASSRGQGLVTEAFF; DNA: TGTGCCAGCTCACGGGGACAGGGTCTCGTCACTGAAGCTTTCTTT
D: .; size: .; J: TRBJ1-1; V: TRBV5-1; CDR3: CASSLGQSEAFF; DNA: TGCGCCAGCAGCTTGGGACAGTCGGAAGCTTTCTTT
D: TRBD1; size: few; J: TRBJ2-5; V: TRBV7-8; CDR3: CASSYRTGKDQETQYF; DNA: TGTGCCAGCAGCTACCGGACAGGGAAGGACCAAGAGACCCAGTACTTC
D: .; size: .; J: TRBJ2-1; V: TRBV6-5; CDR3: CASIRGNEQFF; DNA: TGTGCCAGCATTAGGGGTAATGAGCAGTTCTTC
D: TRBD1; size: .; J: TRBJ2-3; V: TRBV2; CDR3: CASSAQTGGGTDTQYF; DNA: TGTGCCAGCAGTGCGCAGACAGGGGGCGGAACAGATACGCAGTATTTT
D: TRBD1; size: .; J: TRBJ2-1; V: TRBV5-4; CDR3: CASSFGTGLNKGQFF; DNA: TGTGCCAGCAGCTTCGGGACAGGCCTTAACAAGGGGCAGTTCTTC
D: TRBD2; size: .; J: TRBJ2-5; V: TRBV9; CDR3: CASSLGLAGGRQETQYF; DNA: TGTGCCAGCAGCTTGGGACTAGCGGGGGGGAGACAAGAGACCCAGTACTTC
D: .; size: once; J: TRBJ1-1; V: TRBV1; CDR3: CTSSQNLKGQGNLNTEAFF; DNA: TGCACCAGCAGCCAAAACCTAAAGGGACAGGGGAATTTGAACACTGAAGCTTTCTTT
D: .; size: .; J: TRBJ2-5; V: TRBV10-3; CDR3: CAISDMRAGETQYF; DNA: TGTGCCATCAGTGATATGAGAGCGGGAGAGACCCAGTACTTC
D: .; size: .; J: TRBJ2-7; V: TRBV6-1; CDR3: CASIVTGLSYEQYF; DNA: TGTGCCAGCATAGTAACAGGTCTCTCCTACGAGCAGTACTTC
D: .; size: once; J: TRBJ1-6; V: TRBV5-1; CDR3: CASRGDIGGDSPLHF; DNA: TGCGCCAGCAGAGGGGACATCGGTGGAGATTCACCCCTCCACTTT
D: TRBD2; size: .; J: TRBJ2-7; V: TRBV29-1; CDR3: CSVEGQKPGTRTYEQYF; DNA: TGCAGCGTTGAAGGACAGAAGCCCGGGACTAGGACCTACGAGCAGTACTTC